The clone carrying this T cell receptor beta chain was seen ten or more times. Its specificity is not known. These data come from a study of identical twins. Study-wide findings and caveats: Abundant beta clonotypes from cord blood had fewer insertions, unlike memory repertoires, which showed none. For zero-insertion analyses, partial confounding could come from invariant MAIT and iNKT cells.

The CDR3 contains 14 residues. A universal primer site was created by template switching, with the cDNA bearing unique molecular identifiers. TCRdb used MiXCR to reprocess the 5' RACE reads, holding one entry per CDR3 protein. The sample records approximately 590,000 distinct CDR3 sequences, nearly 10% being singletons. The sample was also reused in another study, on yellow fever vaccine responses in identical twins.

The TCR comes from a woman aged 18-29 years in good health. Sequencing was performed on PBMCs. This sequence joins TRBV21-1 and TRBJ1-5. TRBV21-1 constitutes a pseudogene. The CDR3: CASSKIRSNQPQHF. CDR3 nucleotide sequence: TGTGCCAGCAGCAAAATCCGGAGCAATCAGCCCCAGCATTTT.